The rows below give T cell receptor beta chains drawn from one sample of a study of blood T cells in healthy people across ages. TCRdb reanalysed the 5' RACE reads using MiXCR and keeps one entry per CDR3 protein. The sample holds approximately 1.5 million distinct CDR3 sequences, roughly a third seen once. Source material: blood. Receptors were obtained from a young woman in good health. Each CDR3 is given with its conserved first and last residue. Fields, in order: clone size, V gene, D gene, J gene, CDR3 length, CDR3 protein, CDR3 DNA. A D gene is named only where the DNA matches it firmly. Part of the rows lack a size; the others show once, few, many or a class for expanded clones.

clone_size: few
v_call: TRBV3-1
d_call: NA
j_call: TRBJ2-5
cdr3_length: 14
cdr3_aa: CASSRRQLQETQYF
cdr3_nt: TGTGCCAGCAGCCGGCGGCAACTACAAGAGACCCAGTACTTC

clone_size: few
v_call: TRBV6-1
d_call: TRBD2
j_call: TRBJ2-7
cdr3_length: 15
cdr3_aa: CASSPLRGIAYEQYF
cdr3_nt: TGTGCCAGCAGTCCCCTGCGGGGGATCGCCTACGAGCAGTACTTC

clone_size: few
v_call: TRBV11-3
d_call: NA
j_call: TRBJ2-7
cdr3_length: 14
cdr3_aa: CASSPPWASYEQYF
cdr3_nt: TGTGCCAGCAGCCCGCCGTGGGCGTCCTACGAGCAGTACTTC

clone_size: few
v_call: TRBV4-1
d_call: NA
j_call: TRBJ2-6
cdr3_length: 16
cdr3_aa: CASSPSSPSGANVLTF
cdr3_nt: TGCGCCAGCAGCCCCTCCAGTCCCTCTGGGGCCAACGTCCTGACTTTC

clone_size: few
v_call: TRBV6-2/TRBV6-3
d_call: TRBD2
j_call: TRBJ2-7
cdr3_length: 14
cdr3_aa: CASSYGGGGGEQYF
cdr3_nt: TGTGCCAGCAGTTACGGCGGGGGAGGAGGGGAGCAGTACTTC

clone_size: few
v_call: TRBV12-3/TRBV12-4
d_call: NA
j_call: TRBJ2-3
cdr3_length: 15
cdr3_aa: CASSLAPRSTDTQYF
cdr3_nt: TGTGCCAGCAGTTTGGCCCCCAGGTCCACAGATACGCAGTATTTT

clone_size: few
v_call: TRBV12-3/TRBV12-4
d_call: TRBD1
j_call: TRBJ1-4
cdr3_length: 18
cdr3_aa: CASSSGRETGGVGEKLFF
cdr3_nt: TGTGCCAGCAGTTCCGGGCGTGAGACAGGGGGAGTAGGTGAAAAACTGTTTTTT

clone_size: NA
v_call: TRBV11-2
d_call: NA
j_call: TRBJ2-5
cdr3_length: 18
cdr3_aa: CASSLLITGQHPGETQYF
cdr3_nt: TGTGCCAGCAGCTTACTTATAACGGGCCAACACCCAGGGGAGACCCAGTACTTC

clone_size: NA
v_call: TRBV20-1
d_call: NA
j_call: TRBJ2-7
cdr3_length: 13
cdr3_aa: CSARDWVSYEQYF
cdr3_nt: TGCAGTGCTAGAGATTGGGTCTCCTACGAGCAGTACTTC

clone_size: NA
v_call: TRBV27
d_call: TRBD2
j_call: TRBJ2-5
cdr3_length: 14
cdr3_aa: CASSRRGDYETQYF
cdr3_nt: TGTGCCAGCAGTCGACGGGGGGACTACGAGACCCAGTACTTC

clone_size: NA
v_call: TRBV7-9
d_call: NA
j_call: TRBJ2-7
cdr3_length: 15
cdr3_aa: CACRPFVGGPHEQYF
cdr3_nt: TGTGCCTGCAGACCGTTTGTGGGGGGGCCTCACGAGCAGTACTTC

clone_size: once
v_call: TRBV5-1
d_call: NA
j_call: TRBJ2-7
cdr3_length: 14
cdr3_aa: CASSLSRLVYEQYF
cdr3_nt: TGCGCCAGCAGCTTATCGAGGCTCGTCTACGAGCAGTACTTC

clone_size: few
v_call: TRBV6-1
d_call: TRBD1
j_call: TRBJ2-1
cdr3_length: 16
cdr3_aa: CASTNPGTVSYNEQFF
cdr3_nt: TGTGCCAGCACCAACCCAGGGACAGTTTCCTACAATGAGCAGTTCTTC

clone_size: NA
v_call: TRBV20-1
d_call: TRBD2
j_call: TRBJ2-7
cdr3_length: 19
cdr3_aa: CSADNPHGTSGGNSYEQYF
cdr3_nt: TGCAGTGCCGACAATCCTCACGGGACTAGCGGGGGGAACTCCTACGAGCAGTACTTC

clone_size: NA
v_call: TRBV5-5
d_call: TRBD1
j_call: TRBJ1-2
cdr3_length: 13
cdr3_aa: CAGSLAGGYGYTF
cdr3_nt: TGTGCCGGCAGCTTGGCAGGGGGCTACGGCTACACCTTC

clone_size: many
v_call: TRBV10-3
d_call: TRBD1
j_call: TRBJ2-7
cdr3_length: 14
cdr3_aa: CAISESGQGYEQYF
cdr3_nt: TGTGCCATCAGTGAGTCGGGACAGGGCTACGAGCAGTACTTC

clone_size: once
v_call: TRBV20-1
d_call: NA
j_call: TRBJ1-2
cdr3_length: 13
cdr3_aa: CSAMETRNYGYTF
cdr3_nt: TGCAGTGCCATGGAGACACGTAACTATGGCTACACCTTC

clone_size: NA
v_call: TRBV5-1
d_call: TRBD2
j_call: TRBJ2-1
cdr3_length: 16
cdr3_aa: CASSLEASGKNNEQFF
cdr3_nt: TGCGCCAGCAGCTTGGAGGCTAGCGGAAAAAACAATGAGCAGTTCTTC